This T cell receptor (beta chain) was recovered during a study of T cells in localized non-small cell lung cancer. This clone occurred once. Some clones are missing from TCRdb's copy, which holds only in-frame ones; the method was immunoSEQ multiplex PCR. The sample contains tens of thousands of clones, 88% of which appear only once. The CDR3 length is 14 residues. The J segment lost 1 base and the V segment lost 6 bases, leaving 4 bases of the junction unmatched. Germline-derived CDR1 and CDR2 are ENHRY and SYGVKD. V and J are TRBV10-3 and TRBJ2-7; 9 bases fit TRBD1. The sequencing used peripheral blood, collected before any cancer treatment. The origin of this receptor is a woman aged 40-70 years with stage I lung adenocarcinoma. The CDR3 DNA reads TGTGCCATCAGCTCCGGGACAGGGTCCTACGAGCAGTACTTC. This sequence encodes CAISSGTGSYEQYF.